One and the same sample provided the 14 T cell receptor beta chains below, sequenced in a study of blood T cell repertoires in COVID-19. This table comes from immunoSEQ multiplex PCR, and its TCRdb copy is limited to in-frame clones, with some not included. Here the sample spans under 200,000 clones, about 86% being singletons. The sequencing sample was made of peripheral blood. The receptors stem from a woman older than 75 in a cohort sampled during active or convalescent COVID-19.

The chain links TRBV5-1 to TRBJ2-6; 7 nucleotides line up with TRBD2. CDR3 length: 16 residues. Germline assignment: CDR1 SGHRS and CDR2 YFSETQ. V lost 6 bases to trimming and J lost 1 base; unmatched junction nucleotides: 7. The CDR3 reads CASTGGTPSGANVLTF. Written as DNA, the CDR3 is TGCGCCAGCACCGGGGGGACGCCTTCTGGGGCCAACGTCCTGACTTTC.

The chain employs TRBV27 and TRBJ2-2; D gene ambiguous. Germline CDR1 is MNHEY and CDR2 is SMNVEV (reference sequence). Trimming took off 6 bases at V and 8 bases at J, with 13 bases between the two ends. There are 13 residues in the CDR3. CDR3 amino acids: CASREGLRGELFF. For the CDR3, the DNA is TGTGCCAGCAGGGAAGGTCTGCGGGGGGAGCTGTTTTTT.

The CDR3 DNA is TGTGCCAGCAGCCTGGACAGATATCAGCCCCAGCATTTT. It yields the protein CASSLDRYQPQHF. The chain couples TRBV14 to TRBJ1-5, with D maybe TRBD1 (6 bases). Germline CDR1 SGHDN, CDR2 FVKESK. This CDR3 contains 13 residues. V was clipped by 4 bases and J by 5 bases, with 9 bases between them.

This chain joins TRBV9 and TRBJ2-6; TRBD1 might be the D (6 bases). CDR3 size: 15 residues. The germline V gene has CDR1 SGDLS and CDR2 YYNGEE. Trimming took 2 bases from V and 2 from J, leaving 8 bases between them. The chain's CDR3 is CASSVGATGANVLTF. CDR3 in DNA: TGTGCCAGCAGCGTGGGGGCTACTGGGGCCAACGTCCTGACTTTC. The full variable domain, its missing parts supplied by reference TRBV9 and TRBJ2-6, is DSGVTQTPKHLITATGQRVTLRCSPRSGDLSVYWYQQSLDQGLQFLIQYYNGEERAKGNILERFSAQQFPDLHSELNLSSLELGDSALYFCASSVGATGANVLTFGAGSRLTVL.

This clone has only one observation. V and J are TRBV11-2 and TRBJ2-3, with D perhaps TRBD1 (5 bases). The CDR3 has 14 residues. Germline lookup yields CDR1 SGHAT and CDR2 FQNNGV. V was clipped by 2 bases and J by 6 bases, with 12 bases between them. The CDR3 coding sequence is TGTGCCAGCAGCTTACCCTTCAGGGCGGATACGCAGTATTTT. This translates into CASSLPFRADTQYF.

The J gene is TRBJ1-2, the V gene TRBV11-2; D might be TRBD1 (6 bases). This CDR3 spans 17 amino acids. Deletions cut 5 bases from V and 6 bases from J, with 25 bases between. Germline V gene sequence: CDR1 SGHAT, CDR2 FQNNGV. The CDR3 DNA reads as TGTGCCAGCAGCCGATCCCTCTCGGGGGGGCGATTTGATGGCTACACCTTC. Translated, it gives CASSRSLSGGRFDGYTF.

V is TRBV19 and J is TRBJ1-1; 9 bases are a match to TRBD1. The length of the CDR3 is 16 residues. Unmatched junction bases numbered 8, after V lost 5 bases and J lost 1 base. CDR1 LNHDA and CDR2 SQIVND come from the germline V gene (reference sequence). The CDR3 DNA sequence: TGTGCCAGTAGTCCGATACAGGGGGCGGGGAACACTGAAGCTTTCTTT. Translating gives CASSPIQGAGNTEAFF.

In this sample, this clone turned up a few times. The chain has TRBV7-9 and TRBJ2-7; TRBD2 aligns across 8 bases. In germline, CDR1 is SEHNR, CDR2 FQNEAQ (reference sequence). V dropped 6 bases and J dropped 0; count of bases not matched to a gene: 19. This CDR3 region has 19 residues. For the CDR3, the DNA is TGTGCCAGCAGTGCAAATCCGGGACTAGTTATCAGAGGCTCCTACGAGCAGTACTTC. Amino acids: CASSANPGLVIRGSYEQYF.

The chain is built from TRBV30 and TRBJ1-6; maybe TRBD1 (6 bases). Trimming removed 4 bases from V and 7 bases from J, with 17 bases in between. Germline CDR1 is GTSNPN and CDR2 is SVGIG (reference sequence). The CDR3 consists of 15 residues. CDR3 amino acids: CAWKRRGASNSPLHF. The CDR3 coding sequence is TGTGCCTGGAAACGCCGGGGGGCGTCGAATTCACCCCTCCACTTT. Supplemented by reference TRBV30 and TRBJ1-6, the full variable domain reads SQTIHQWPATLVQPVGSPLSLECTVEGTSNPNLYWYRQAAGRGLQLLFYSVGIGQISSEVPQNLSASRPQDRQFILSSKKLLLSDSGFYLCAWKRRGASNSPLHFGNGTRLTVT.

The table lists this clone with a count of one. The rearrangement links TRBV4-1 to TRBJ2-5; D is ambiguous. V lost 4 bases and J lost 3, with 9 bases in between. The CDR3 length is 13 residues. Germline assignment: CDR1 MGHRA and CDR2 YSYEKL. The CDR3 region has the DNA TGCGCCAGCAGCCGCGGTTTGAAAGAGACCCAGTACTTC. It is translated as CASSRGLKETQYF.

The V gene is TRBV29-1, the J gene TRBJ1-6; unclear D gene. Looked up from germline, CDR1 is SQVTM and CDR2 is ANQGSEA. The ends were cut back, 7 bases at V and 5 bases at J, with 15 bases in the middle. CDR3 size: 14 residues. CDR3 loop: CSARATGDNSPLHF. The CDR3 region has the DNA TGCAGCGCCCGGGCCACCGGGGATAATTCACCCCTCCACTTT.

The chain uses TRBV7-9 and TRBJ1-5, with D hard to call. Trimming pared 1 base from V and 2 bases from J, leaving 12 bases between. This CDR3 region has 16 residues. CDR1 SEHNR and CDR2 FQNEAQ come from the germline V gene (reference sequence). The CDR3 here is CASSLVSPSGNQPQHF. Written as DNA, the CDR3 is TGTGCCAGCAGCTTAGTATCCCCGAGCGGCAATCAGCCCCAGCATTTT. Full variable domain (rest looked up from reference TRBV7-9 and TRBJ1-5): DTGVSQNPRHKITKRGQNVTFRCDPISEHNRLYWYRQTLGQGPEFLTYFQNEAQLEKSRLLSDRFSAERPKGSFSTLEIQRTEQGDSAMYLCASSLVSPSGNQPQHFGDGTRLSIL.

J is TRBJ2-3 and V is TRBV6-5, with D possibly TRBD2 on 5 matching bases. The germline V gene has CDR1 MNHEY and CDR2 SVGAGI. V lost 8 bases and J 2 bases, leaving 14 bases between the germline ends. The CDR3 extends over 14 amino acids. The CDR3 region is CASRGPFDTDTQYF. CDR3 DNA: TGTGCCAGCCGAGGGCCGTTTGACACAGATACGCAGTATTTT.

The genes are TRBV29-1 and TRBJ2-1; TRBD2 might be the D (5 bases). CDR1 SQVTM and CDR2 ANQGSEA come from the germline V gene. V lost 2 bases and J lost 1, with 12 bases in between. The length of the CDR3 is 15 residues. CDR3 in DNA: TGCAGCGTTGAAAACTGGACTGGATCCTACAATGAGCAGTTCTTC. As protein: CSVENWTGSYNEQFF.